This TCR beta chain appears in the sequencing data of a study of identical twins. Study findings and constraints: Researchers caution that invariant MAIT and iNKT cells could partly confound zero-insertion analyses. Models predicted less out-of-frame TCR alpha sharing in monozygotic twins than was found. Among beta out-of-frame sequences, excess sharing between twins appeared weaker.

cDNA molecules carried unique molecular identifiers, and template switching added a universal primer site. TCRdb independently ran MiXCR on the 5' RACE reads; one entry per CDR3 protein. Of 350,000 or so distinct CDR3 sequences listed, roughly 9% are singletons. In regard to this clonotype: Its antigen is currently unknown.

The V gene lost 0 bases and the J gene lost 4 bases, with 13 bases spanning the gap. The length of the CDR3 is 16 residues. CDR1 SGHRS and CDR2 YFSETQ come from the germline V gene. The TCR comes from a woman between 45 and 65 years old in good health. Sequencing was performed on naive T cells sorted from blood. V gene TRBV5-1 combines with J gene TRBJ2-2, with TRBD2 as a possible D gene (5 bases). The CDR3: CASSLAETGITGELFF. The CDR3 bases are TGCGCCAGCAGCTTGGCCGAAACGGGGATCACCGGGGAGCTGTTTTTT.